The next 14 T cell receptor beta chains were all read from a single sample in a study of blood T cell repertoires in COVID-19. The data were produced by immunoSEQ multiplex PCR, yet TCRdb's version contains in-frame clones alone and is incomplete. The table records 250,000 or so clones, around 90% of them present only once. Sequenced material: peripheral blood. These TCRs come from a young man with COVID-19, enrolled during active disease.

The rearrangement joins TRBV3-1 (or the pseudogene TRBV3-2) to TRBJ1-4; possible D gene TRBD1, 5 bases. The germline V gene has CDR1 LGHDT and CDR2 YNNKEL (reference sequence). CDR3 length equals 14 residues. The V and J ends lost 5 bases and 4 bases respectively, with 11 bases between them. The CDR3 region is CASSFDRLNEKLFF. The CDR3 DNA sequence: TGTGCCAGCAGCTTTGACAGACTTAATGAAAAACTGTTTTTT.

This clone was counted once. This chain connects TRBV7-6 to TRBJ2-1; no clear D gene. The CDR3 contains 16 residues. Deletions cut 1 base from V and 4 bases from J, with 14 bases between. Per germline, CDR1 SGHVS and CDR2 FNYEAQ. CDR3 in amino acids: CASSLEGRSGYNEQFF. DNA of the CDR3: TGTGCCAGCAGCTTAGAAGGCCGCTCAGGATACAATGAGCAGTTCTTC.

V gene TRBV30 combines with J gene TRBJ2-3, with 14 bases that match TRBD2. The CDR3 covers 16 residues. Germline V gives CDR1 GTSNPN, CDR2 SVGIG (reference sequence). The V gene end was trimmed by 2 bases and the J gene end by 4 bases; junction bases not matched to a gene: 5. The DNA of the CDR3 is TGTGCCTGGAGTTCCGGGACTAGCGGGGGAGCAGATACGCAGTATTTT. Its protein product is CAWSSGTSGGADTQYF.

This clone was recorded only once. V usage is TRBV5-1 and J usage is TRBJ1-6, with D tentatively TRBD1 (6 bases). Germline V gives CDR1 SGHRS, CDR2 YFSETQ. V was clipped by 0 bases and J by 8 bases, with 9 bases between them. This CDR3 comprises 14 residues. CDR3 in amino acids: CASSLEGVYSPLHF. The CDR3 coding sequence is TGCGCCAGCAGCTTGGAGGGGGTATATTCACCCCTCCACTTT.

This rearrangement joins TRBV6-5 to TRBJ2-3, with TRBD1 identical over 7 bases. V lost 4 bases to trimming and J lost 6 bases; unmatched junction nucleotides: 4. CDR1 is MNHEY, CDR2 SVGAGI, per germline. The CDR3 spans 13 residues. CDR3: CASSFKGGDTQYF. CDR3 nucleotide sequence: TGTGCCAGCAGTTTTAAAGGGGGCGATACGCAGTATTTT.

The chain links TRBV10-1 to TRBJ1-1; TRBD1 might be the D (5 bases). The germline V gene has CDR1 WNHNN and CDR2 SYGVQD (reference sequence). The CDR3 is 14 amino acids. V was shortened by 5 bases and J by 0 bases, with 10 bases between the two germline ends. CDR3 amino acids: CASSKTALNTEAFF. The DNA for the CDR3 is TGCGCCAGCAGTAAGACAGCTTTGAACACTGAAGCTTTCTTT.

The table lists this clone with a count of one. The chain is built from TRBV7-9 and TRBJ1-2; D might be TRBD1 (6 bases). The CDR3 is 16 amino acids. Germline V CDR1 and CDR2: SEHNR, FQNEAQ (reference sequence). Trimming took 5 bases from V and 4 from J, leaving 20 bases between them. The chain's CDR3 is CASSPRVLDSPYGYTF. The CDR3 nucleotides read TGTGCCAGCAGCCCCCGGGTCTTGGACAGTCCCTATGGCTACACCTTC. Full variable domain (missing parts from reference TRBV7-9 and TRBJ1-2): DTGVSQNPRHKITKRGQNVTFRCDPISEHNRLYWYRQTLGQGPEFLTYFQNEAQLEKSRLLSDRFSAERPKGSFSTLEIQRTEQGDSAMYLCASSPRVLDSPYGYTFGSGTRLTVV.

This clone was observed a few times. The V gene is TRBV12-2, the J gene TRBJ1-6; TRBD1 is the table's D call and was not checked against the DNA. TRBV12-2 is marked as a pseudogene. The CDR3 runs 15 residues. The CDR3: CASRPSDRGCSPLHF. The DNA of the CDR3 is TGTGCAAGTCGCCCCTCAGACAGGGGTTGTTCACCCCTCCACTTT.

The chain couples TRBV6-1 to TRBJ2-7; D gene uncertain. CDR1 MNHNS and CDR2 SASEGT come from the germline V gene. V was clipped by 2 bases and J by 6 bases, with 14 bases between them. The CDR3 length is 14 residues. The CDR3 loop is CASSELSVSREQYF. The CDR3 DNA sequence: TGTGCCAGCAGTGAACTGTCCGTCTCGCGCGAGCAGTACTTC.

V is TRBV3-1 (or the pseudogene TRBV3-2) and J is TRBJ2-5; a weak D match, TRBD2 (6 bases). The CDR3 consists of 15 residues. CDR1 is LGHDT, CDR2 YNNKEL, per germline (reference sequence). The germline V and J ends were trimmed by 0 bases and 4 bases, with 12 bases remaining between them. This chain's CDR3 is CASSQERRVVETQYF. CDR3 nucleotide sequence: TGTGCCAGCAGCCAAGAACGGAGGGTGGTAGAGACCCAGTACTTC.

The V and J genes are TRBV28 and TRBJ2-1; TRBD1 matches 7 bases. The V and J ends lost 4 bases and 0 bases, in that order; junction bases with no gene match: 12. In germline, CDR1 is MDHEN, CDR2 SYDVKM. This CDR3 is 18 amino acids long. The CDR3 coding sequence is TGTGCCAGCAGTTCGGTAACCGTGGACAGGAGCTCCTACAATGAGCAGTTCTTC. This codes for CASSSVTVDRSSYNEQFF. Drawing the rest from reference TRBV28 and TRBJ2-1, the complete variable domain is DVKVTQSSRYLVKRTGEKVFLECVQDMDHENMFWYRQDPGLGLRLIYFSYDVKMKEKGDIPEGYSVSREKKERFSLILESASTNQTSMYLCASSSVTVDRSSYNEQFFGPGTRLTVL.

The chain recombines TRBV5-1 with TRBJ2-1, with D uncertain. The CDR3 length is 17 residues. Germline CDR1 and CDR2: SGHRS and YFSETQ. The V and J ends lost 0 bases and 3 bases respectively, with 16 bases between them. In DNA, the CDR3 is TGCGCCAGCAGCTTGGTAGGTTGGCAGGAATACTACAATGAGCAGTTCTTC. Translating it yields CASSLVGWQEYYNEQFF.

The V gene is TRBV12-3 or TRBV12-4, the J gene TRBJ1-6, with D possibly being TRBD1 (6 bases). V shed 2 bases and J shed 8 bases, with 7 bases lying between them. The CDR3 covers 13 residues. CDR3 nucleotides: TGTGCCAGCAGTTTAACAGGGTATTCACCCCTCCACTTT. Encoded protein: CASSLTGYSPLHF.

There are a few counts of this clone. The J gene is TRBJ1-2, the V gene TRBV6-5; D perhaps matches TRBD1 (5 bases). This CDR3 comprises 13 residues. Trimming stripped 7 bases from V and 1 base from J, with 10 bases between. Germline CDR1 reads MNHEY; CDR2 reads SVGAGI. CDR3 residues: CASTEGVNYGYTF. The CDR3 DNA sequence: TGTGCCAGCACCGAAGGGGTTAACTATGGCTACACCTTC.